Below are 25 T cell receptor beta chains sequenced from a single sample in a study of blood T cell repertoires in COVID-19. Clones were sequenced by immunoSEQ multiplex PCR, and TCRdb holds only the in-frame ones, with some missing. The table lists about 150,000 clones, 65% to 85% of them singletons. Material: peripheral blood. These receptors all come from a woman aged 60-75 years with acute or convalescent COVID-19.

The rearrangement links TRBV7-2 to TRBJ2-3; possible D gene TRBD2, 7 bases. The ends were cut back, 2 bases at V and 4 bases at J, with 16 bases in the middle. CDR3 length: 16 residues. Germline CDR1 SGHTA, CDR2 FQGNSA. The DNA for the CDR3 is TGTGCCAGCAGCTTACTAGCGGCCCGACAGGCAGATACGCAGTATTTT. This sequence encodes CASSLLAARQADTQYF.

The chain combines TRBV6-5 with TRBJ2-7, with 9 bases matching TRBD1. The CDR3 consists of 15 residues. V trimming: 4 bases; J trimming: 3 bases; junction bases outside the gene matches: 7. CDR1 and CDR2 (germline): MNHEY, SVGAGI. CDR3 protein: CASSWMGTGSYEQYF. The CDR3, as DNA: TGTGCCAGCAGTTGGATGGGGACAGGGAGCTACGAGCAGTACTTC.

V is TRBV3-1 (or the pseudogene TRBV3-2) and J is TRBJ2-7; 7 bases map to TRBD1. Germline V CDR1 and CDR2: LGHDT, YNNKEL (reference sequence). V dropped 0 bases and J dropped 10; count of bases not matched to a gene: 15. This CDR3 is built from 16 residues. The CDR3 loop is CASSQEDTGDPFGQYF. In DNA, the CDR3 is TGTGCCAGCAGCCAAGAAGACACAGGGGACCCCTTCGGTCAGTACTTC.

The chain joins TRBV6-5 to TRBJ1-5; D gene ambiguous. The V and J ends lost 5 bases and 1 base respectively, with 9 bases between them. There are 14 residues in the CDR3. Germline CDR1 reads MNHEY; CDR2 reads SVGAGI. CDR3 sequence: CASSLEPSNQPQHF. CDR3 coding DNA: TGTGCCAGCAGTCTCGAGCCAAGCAATCAGCCCCAGCATTTT.

V is TRBV18 and J is TRBJ1-5, with TRBD1 identical over 7 bases. The germline V gene encodes CDR1 KGHSH and CDR2 LQKENI. The J segment lost 5 bases and the V segment lost 3 bases, leaving 7 bases of the junction unmatched. This CDR3 spans 15 amino acids. The CDR3 sequence: CASSPPGTDYQPQHF. The CDR3 bases are TGTGCCAGCTCACCCCCAGGGACAGACTATCAGCCCCAGCATTTT.

The V call is TRBV7-9, the J call TRBJ1-5, with D tentatively TRBD1 (6 bases). Germline lookup yields CDR1 SEHNR and CDR2 FQNEAQ (reference sequence). The CDR3 runs to 16 residues. The V end lost 1 base, the J end lost 6 bases, and 16 bases lay between the germline ends. The chain's CDR3 is CASSLGAGGLGQPQHF. In DNA, the CDR3 is TGTGCCAGCAGCTTAGGAGCCGGGGGGCTCGGTCAGCCCCAGCATTTT.

The CDR3 DNA reads TGTGCCAGCAGCTTGGAACCCAGGGGAACAGATACGCAGTATTTT. Amino acid sequence: CASSLEPRGTDTQYF. The chain joins TRBV5-4 to TRBJ2-3; a possible D gene is TRBD1 (6 bases). The CDR3 has 15 amino acids. Germline V gene sequence: CDR1 SGHNT, CDR2 YYREEE (reference sequence). Trimming left V 0 bases short and J 3 bases short, with 11 bases between.

This clone was seen a few times. The chain employs TRBV3-1 (or the pseudogene TRBV3-2) and TRBJ2-6, with D maybe TRBD1 (5 bases). Germline V CDR1 and CDR2: LGHDT, YNNKEL (reference sequence). This CDR3 comprises 19 residues. V was trimmed by 6 bases and J by 1 base, leaving 22 bases between them. CDR3 sequence: CASSPVVGQGPSGANVLTF. The CDR3 DNA reads as TGTGCCAGCAGTCCCGTTGTGGGGCAGGGCCCTTCTGGGGCCAACGTCCTGACTTTC.

The chain has TRBV4-3 and TRBJ1-5; TRBD1 agrees at 10 bases. The length of the CDR3 is 16 residues. J was trimmed by 6 bases and V by 0 bases; bases with no gene match: 5. Germline CDR1 LGHNA, CDR2 YSLEER. The CDR3 region is CASSQDTTGGSQPQHF. The CDR3 DNA sequence: TGCGCCAGCAGCCAAGACACGACAGGGGGCAGTCAGCCCCAGCATTTT.

The chain carries TRBV2 and TRBJ2-5; 7 nucleotides agree with TRBD2. Losses at the gene ends were 6 bases for V and 2 bases for J; bases not matched to a gene: 3. This CDR3 is built from 13 residues. The germline CDR1 and CDR2 sequences are SNHLY and FYNNEI. Here the CDR3 reads CASRERGQETQYF. CDR3 coding DNA: TGTGCCAGCAGAGAGCGGGGTCAAGAGACCCAGTACTTC.

The rearrangement uses TRBV18 and TRBJ1-3; D is perhaps TRBD1 (5 bases). The ends were cut back, 2 bases at V and 0 bases at J, with 11 bases in the middle. This CDR3 has 16 residues. Looked up from germline, CDR1 is KGHSH and CDR2 is LQKENI. The CDR3 protein is CASSPKGVSSGNTIYF. CDR3 bases: TGTGCCAGCTCACCAAAAGGGGTCAGCTCTGGAAACACCATATATTTT.

The CDR3 spells CASSLEVDRATNEKLFF. The CDR3 DNA is TGCGCCAGCAGCTTGGAGGTCGACAGGGCAACTAATGAAAAACTGTTTTTT. The chain carries TRBV5-1 and TRBJ1-4, with TRBD1 identical over 7 bases. The CDR3 is 17 amino acids. Looked up from germline, CDR1 is SGHRS and CDR2 is YFSETQ. Trimming removed 0 bases from V and 0 bases from J; junction bases left unmatched: 5. The full variable domain, its missing parts supplied by reference TRBV5-1 and TRBJ1-4, is KAGVTQTPRYLIKTRGQQVTLSCSPISGHRSVSWYQQTPGQGLQFLFEYFSETQRNKGNFPGRFSGRQFSNSRSEMNVSTLELGDSALYLCASSLEVDRATNEKLFFGSGTQLSVL.

The chain links TRBV5-6 to TRBJ1-1; the D gene is possibly TRBD1 (6 bases). CDR1 and CDR2 (germline): SGHDT, YYEEEE. V was trimmed by 0 bases and J by 2 bases, leaving 11 bases between them. The CDR3 has 15 residues. This chain's CDR3 is CASSLDNRANTEAFF. The DNA for the CDR3 is TGTGCCAGCAGCTTGGACAACAGGGCCAACACTGAAGCTTTCTTT.

The chain is built from TRBV3-1 (or the pseudogene TRBV3-2) and TRBJ2-3, with 8 bases aligning to TRBD2. The ends lost 6 bases at V and 3 bases at J; junction bases unmatched: 11. The CDR3 is made up of 16 amino acids. Germline V gene lookup returns CDR1 LGHDT and CDR2 YNNKEL (reference sequence). The DNA for the CDR3 is TGTGCCAGCAGTACCTCGGGAGGGGCGGCAACAGATACGCAGTATTTT. Its translation: CASSTSGGAATDTQYF.

The CDR3 protein is CASSRNTGMNTEAFF. The CDR3 DNA follows: TGTGCCAGCAGTAGAAATACAGGGATGAACACTGAAGCTTTCTTT. The chain is built from TRBV27 and TRBJ1-1; the D gene is possibly TRBD1 (6 bases). The V gene's germline CDR1 is MNHEY and CDR2 SMNVEV (reference sequence). The V gene lost 5 bases and the J gene lost 0 bases, with 13 bases spanning the gap. The CDR3 spans 15 residues.

The chain couples TRBV7-9 to TRBJ1-3; the match to TRBD1 covers 7 bases. The V segment lost 8 bases and the J segment 0 bases; nucleotides outside the gene matches: 7. Per germline, CDR1 SEHNR and CDR2 FQNEAQ (reference sequence). The CDR3 is made up of 15 amino acids. CDR3 bases: TGTGCCAGCGGGAAGGACAGGAGCTCTGGAAACACCATATATTTT. Protein product: CASGKDRSSGNTIYF.

This chain joins TRBV7-2 and TRBJ2-7; 8 bases line up with TRBD2. J gave up 0 bases and V 1 base, and 2 bases lay outside the gene matches. Germline V gene lookup returns CDR1 SGHTA and CDR2 FQGNSA. The CDR3 spans 15 residues. CDR3 sequence reads: CASSLGTSSSYEQYF. CDR3 nucleotides: TGTGCCAGCAGCTTAGGGACTAGCAGCTCCTACGAGCAGTACTTC.

The chain links TRBV7-2 to TRBJ2-3; D not resolved. The V and J ends lost 0 bases and 3 bases respectively, with 7 bases between them. Germline V lookup: CDR1 SGHTA, CDR2 FQGNSA. This CDR3 is 14 amino acids long. The chain's CDR3 is CASSLAKLTDTQYF. The CDR3 bases are TGTGCCAGCAGCTTAGCGAAACTTACAGATACGCAGTATTTT. Supplemented by reference TRBV7-2 and TRBJ2-3, the full variable domain reads GAGVSQSPSNKVTEKGKDVELRCDPISGHTALYWYRQSLGQGLEFLIYFQGNSAPDKSGLPSDRFSAERTGGSVSTLTIQRTQQEDSAVYLCASSLAKLTDTQYFGPGTRLTVL.

The chain has TRBV7-2 and TRBJ1-2; the match to TRBD1 covers 11 bases. Losses at the gene ends were 5 bases for V and 13 bases for J; bases not matched to a gene: 12. Germline V lookup: CDR1 SGHTA, CDR2 FQGNSA. The CDR3 is made up of 14 amino acids. CDR3 in amino acids: CASSPTPGQGVPTF. CDR3 DNA sequence: TGTGCCAGCAGCCCCACTCCGGGACAGGGGGTTCCCACCTTC.

J is TRBJ2-2 and V is TRBV4-1; perhaps TRBD2 as D (6 bases). The CDR3 is made up of 16 amino acids. The germline V and J ends were trimmed by 3 bases and 0 bases, with 11 bases remaining between them. CDR1 and CDR2 from the germline V gene are MGHRA and YSYEKL. In DNA form, the CDR3 reads TGCGCCAGCAGCCAGTCGCCGGGGGCGAACACCGGGGAGCTGTTTTTT. It codes for CASSQSPGANTGELFF.

This clone showed up just once. Mismatch with germline at one junction end may stem from a read error. The V gene is TRBV6-5, the J gene TRBJ1-5; 9 nucleotides match TRBD1. CDR3 length: 15 amino acids. CDR1 and CDR2 from the germline V gene are MNHEY and SVGAGI. The CDR3 region has the DNA TGTGCCACCAGTCCGGACAGGGGAGGCAATCAGCCCCAGCATTTT. As protein: CATSPDRGGNQPQHF.

The rearrangement uses TRBV7-9 and TRBJ2-3; 12 positions agree with TRBD2. This CDR3 has 15 amino acids. Trimming took 5 bases from V and 5 from J; bases not matched to a gene: 5. Germline values: CDR1 SEHNR, CDR2 FQNEAQ (reference sequence). The CDR3 reads CASSPSGGAGDTQYF. In DNA form, the CDR3 reads TGTGCCAGCAGCCCTAGCGGGGGGGCCGGAGATACGCAGTATTTT.

The gene calls are TRBV4-2 and TRBJ1-1; a possible D gene is TRBD1 (5 bases). Germline assignment: CDR1 LGHNA and CDR2 YNFKEQ. CDR3 length equals 15 residues. Trimming left V 4 bases short and J 4 bases short, with 16 bases between. The CDR3, as DNA: TGTGCCAGCAGCCCCCCGGCGGGGCGGTTCACTGAAGCTTTCTTT. Encoded protein: CASSPPAGRFTEAFF.

The rearrangement links TRBV5-4 to TRBJ2-3, with TRBD1 matching over 7 bases. Trimming removed 2 bases from V and 1 base from J; junction bases left unmatched: 7. Germline values: CDR1 SGHNT, CDR2 YYREEE (reference sequence). The CDR3 runs to 16 residues. CDR3 amino acids: CASSFQGDIRTDTQYF. CDR3 DNA: TGTGCCAGCAGCTTCCAGGGGGACATACGCACAGATACGCAGTATTTT.

This chain joins TRBV6-2 or TRBV6-3 and TRBJ2-7, with 7 nucleotides matching TRBD1. CDR1 is MNHEY, CDR2 SVGEGT, per germline. V lost 2 bases and J lost 4; bases outside the gene matches: 5. The CDR3 extends over 14 amino acids. DNA of the CDR3: TGTGCCAGCAGTTACCGACCAGGGGGTTACGAGCAGTACTTC. Amino acid sequence: CASSYRPGGYEQYF.